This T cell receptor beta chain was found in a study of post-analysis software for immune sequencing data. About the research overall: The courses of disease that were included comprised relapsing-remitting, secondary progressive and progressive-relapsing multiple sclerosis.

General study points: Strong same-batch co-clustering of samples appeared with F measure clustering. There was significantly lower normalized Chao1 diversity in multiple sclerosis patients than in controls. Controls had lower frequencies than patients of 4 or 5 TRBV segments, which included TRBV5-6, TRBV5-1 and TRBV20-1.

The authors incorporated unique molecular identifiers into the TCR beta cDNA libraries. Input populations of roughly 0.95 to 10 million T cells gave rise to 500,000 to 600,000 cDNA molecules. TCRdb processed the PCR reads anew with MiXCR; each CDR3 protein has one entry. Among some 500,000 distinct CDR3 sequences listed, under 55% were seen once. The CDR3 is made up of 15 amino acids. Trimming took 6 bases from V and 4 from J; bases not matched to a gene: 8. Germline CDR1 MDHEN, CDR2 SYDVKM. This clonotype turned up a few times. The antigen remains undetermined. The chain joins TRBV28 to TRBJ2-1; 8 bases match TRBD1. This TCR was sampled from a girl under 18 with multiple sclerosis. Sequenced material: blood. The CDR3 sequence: CASSPTGDPYNEQFF. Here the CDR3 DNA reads TGTGCCAGCAGCCCGACAGGGGACCCTTACAATGAGCAGTTCTTC.